This T cell receptor (beta chain) was captured in a study of control samples from healthy donors and cancer patients. Per germline, CDR1 SGHTA and CDR2 FQGNSA. This CDR3 spans 15 amino acids. Between the trimmed V and J ends, which lost 1 base and 0 bases, there was a span of 10 bases. Clones were sequenced by immunoSEQ multiplex PCR, and TCRdb holds only the in-frame ones, with some missing. The sample carries about 250,000 clones, approximately 80% recorded once. The receptor's source is a woman between 55 and 75 years old with lung cancer. V and J are TRBV7-2 and TRBJ2-7; either TRBD1 or TRBD2 may fit D (5 bases each). The material sequenced was PBMCs. CDR3 protein: CASSLVGTVSYEQYF. Here the CDR3 DNA reads TGTGCCAGCAGCTTAGTAGGGACGGTCTCCTACGAGCAGTACTTC.